Sequencing of this T cell receptor beta chain was carried out in a study of CD4 T cells in relation to SARS-CoV-2 and coronaviruses (dated by TCRdb to the early 2020s). Turning to the overall study: In the ViraFEST assay, PBMCs were cultured with antigen for roughly eleven days, after which TCR beta CDR3s were sequenced to identify clonal expansions specific to the antigen. The Adaptive Biotechnologies TCR-sequencing kit was used to sequence samples from three pre-COVID donors and the naive versus memory experiments, whereas other data were Illumina-based. Patient-derived lymphoblastoid cell lines were used to map the HLA restriction of shared crossreactive spike epitopes. An HIV-1 Nef peptide pool or a culture without peptide was used as the negative reference condition. For other donors in the study, expansion assays were sequenced with a different, Illumina-based TCR-beta assay. The study assessed, at the TCR clonotype level, memory CD4+ T cell crossreactivity between SARS-CoV-2 and common cold coronavirus spike proteins.

As regards this clone: Its antigen specificity is not known. There are no base qualities to consult, and no much larger clone falls within one base.

CD4+ T cells from unexposed donors were collected before the COVID-19 pandemic (2011-2018). The EasySep CD4+ T cell isolation kit was used to isolate CD4+ T cells once the cultures had run for nine to eleven days. Unexposed donor CD4+ T cells were tested for reactivity to SARS-CoV-2 S and N and four common cold coronavirus spike pools, as cell number allowed. Each well received approximately 2.2 million PBMCs, cultured in IMDM supplemented with approximately 5% human AB serum and 9.5 to 10 IU/ml IL-2. Half of the culture medium was replaced with fresh IL-2-containing medium on days 3 and 7. In general, every peptide culture condition was set up in three replicate wells. The leukapheresis product used for the unexposed donors was purchased from a commercial source. PBMCs were isolated from leukapheresis product or whole blood by Ficoll-Paque PLUS gradient centrifugation. PBMCs were either cryopreserved at -140 degrees C or used fresh in the expansion assay. The QIAamp Micro DNA Kit was used to extract genomic DNA from the CD4+ T cells.

Broad study findings and their caveats: Significantly weaker SARS-CoV-2-driven expansion was shown by crossreactive clones than by monoreactive clones, consistent with antigenic imprinting. The study was constrained by small numbers of patients and of tested TCRs. Since the crossreactivity analysis centred on spike protein, crossreactivity against other viral proteins was not assessed. Memory CD4+ clonotypes crossrecognizing SARS-CoV-2 and at least one common cold coronavirus spike were found in approximately 60% of donors. Because no donor provided both pre-pandemic and post-infection samples, tracing the source of pre-existing responses was limited.

The library relied on the immunoSEQ multiplex PCR assay. In the authors' own workflow: During preprocessing, nonproductive sequences were discarded, as were any CDR3s that did not begin with C, did not end with F or W, or were shorter than 7 amino acids. Antigen-specific clonotypes were called with the MANAFEST web app on the basis of expansion relative to the reference and to other culture wells. A clone counted as positive if significantly expanded in 2 of 3 replicate wells versus the reference culture at FDR below 0.05. To be called positive, a clone also had to show significant expansion compared with every other tandem well and an odds ratio greater than 5. CDR3 homology was measured as pairwise Levenshtein distance, computed with the stringdist R package after trimming three terminal residues from each end. Sourced from immuneACCESS, this table was stored by TCRdb with only in-frame sequences that have V and J called. A share of the clones is absent; for the studies checked, an unresolved V gene accounts for under half, and the remainder has no known explanation. V and J calls and clone size follow that table, whereas D and trimming were derived from the DNA. The sample has fewer than 14,000 clones on record, roughly 88% of them singletons. Together, the top ten hold around a quarter of the sample.

CDR3 length: 12 amino acids, cysteine to phenylalanine. Only the CDR3 DNA stays, 36 bases, in frame from base 1. V is clipped by 3 bases and J by 7 bases, and the sequence between their germline boundaries is 12 bases long. From a lookup of the germline V gene, CDR1 and CDR2 are SQVTM and ANQGSEA. The sequenced sample consisted of CD4+ T cells from PBMCs, cultured in vitro. This sequence originates from a human donor in good health. The rearranged chain carries TRBV29-1 and TRBJ1-1; the D gene is perhaps TRBD1, from 5 matching bases. The DNA is TGCAGCGTTGATGGAGGGACTCATGAAGCTTTCTTT. This yields the protein CSVDGGTHEAFF.